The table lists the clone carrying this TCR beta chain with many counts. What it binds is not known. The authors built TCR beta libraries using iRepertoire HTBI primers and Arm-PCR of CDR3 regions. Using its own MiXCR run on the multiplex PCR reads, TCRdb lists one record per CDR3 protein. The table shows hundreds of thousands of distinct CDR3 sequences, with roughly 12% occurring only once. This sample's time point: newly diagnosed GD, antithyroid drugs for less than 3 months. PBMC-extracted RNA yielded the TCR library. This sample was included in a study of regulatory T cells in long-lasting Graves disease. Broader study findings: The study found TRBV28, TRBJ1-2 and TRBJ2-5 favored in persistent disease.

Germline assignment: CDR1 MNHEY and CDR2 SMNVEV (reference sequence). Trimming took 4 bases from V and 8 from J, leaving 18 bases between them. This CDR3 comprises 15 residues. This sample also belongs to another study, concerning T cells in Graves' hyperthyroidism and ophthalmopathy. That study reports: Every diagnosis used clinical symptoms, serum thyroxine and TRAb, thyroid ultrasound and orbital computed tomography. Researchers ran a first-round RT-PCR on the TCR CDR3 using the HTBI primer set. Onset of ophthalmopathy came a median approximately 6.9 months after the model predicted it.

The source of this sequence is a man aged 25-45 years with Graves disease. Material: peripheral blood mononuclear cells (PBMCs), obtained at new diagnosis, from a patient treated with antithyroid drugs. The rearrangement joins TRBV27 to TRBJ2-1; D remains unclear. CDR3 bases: TGTGCCAGCAGTTCCCGTGCTAGTTTATATGATGAGCAGTTCTTC. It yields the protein CASSSRASLYDEQFF.